The rows below give T cell receptor beta chains drawn from one sample of a study of shared clonotypes between healthy human individuals. Sequencing was performed with immunoSEQ multiplex PCR; in TCRdb, only in-frame clones are kept and a portion is missing. The sample records under 2,000,000 clones, about 95% being singletons. The sample was naive CD8+ T cells sorted from blood. The source of these receptors is a man aged 18 to 35 in good health. Each CDR3 is given with its conserved first and last residue. The order of the fields is V gene, J gene, clone size, D gene, CDR3 DNA, CDR3 protein. The D gene is left open where the match is weak. The size entry is marked missing in some rows and otherwise reads once, few, many or a size class.

>TRBV7-9|TRBJ1-1|-|TRBD1
TGTGCCAGCAGCTTAGGGACAGGGGGGTACACTGAAGCTTTCTTT
CASSLGTGGYTEAFF
>TRBV6-4|TRBJ1-1|-|-
TGTGCCAGCAGTCCCGACACACAGAACACTGAAGCTTTCTTT
CASSPDTQNTEAFF
>TRBV7-2|TRBJ2-7|-|-
TGTGCCAGCAGCTTATTCCTAGGAAGCAAACTCGAGCAGTACTTC
CASSLFLGSKLEQYF
>TRBV7-6|TRBJ1-1|-|-
TGTGCTAGCAGCTCCGGTCCCGGGGCGTGGAACACTGAAGCTTTCTTT
CASSSGPGAWNTEAFF
>TRBV27|TRBJ2-4|-|TRBD2
TGTGCCAGCGGTACGACTAGCTGGAACATTCAGTACTTC
CASGTTSWNIQYF
>TRBV4-3|TRBJ2-7|-|-
TGCGCCAGCAGCCAAGACCGCTGGGGCGAGCAGTACTTC
CASSQDRWGEQYF
>TRBV6-5|TRBJ1-1|-|-
TGTGCCAGCAGTTACGGGAGCAGTATGAACACTGAAGCTTTCTTT
CASSYGSSMNTEAFF
>TRBV5-1|TRBJ1-4|-|-
TGCGCCAGCAGCTTGGAGGTGGAAGGGGAAAAACTGTTTTTT
CASSLEVEGEKLFF
>TRBV25-1|TRBJ2-7|-|-
TGTGCCAGCAGTGAAGCCCACAGATCCTACGAGCAGTACTTC
CASSEAHRSYEQYF
>TRBV5-1|TRBJ1-1|-|TRBD1
TGCGCCAGCAGCACTTGGGACAGCAACACTGAAGCTTTCTTT
CASSTWDSNTEAFF
>TRBV27|TRBJ2-5|-|-
TGTGCCAGCAGTTCGATTGGAGGCGTGGAGACCCAGTACTTC
CASSSIGGVETQYF
>TRBV7-6|TRBJ2-7|-|-
TGTGCCAGCAGCTTGGCGAGGAGCGACGAGCAGTACTTC
CASSLARSDEQYF
>TRBV9|TRBJ2-7|-|-
TGTGCCAGCAGCGTTAGTCGGACAAGGACCACCTACGAGCAGTACTTC
CASSVSRTRTTYEQYF
>TRBV12-5|TRBJ2-7|-|-
TGTGCTAGTGGTTTGCCCCCTTCGAACGAGCAGTACTTC
CASGLPPSNEQYF
>TRBV4-3|TRBJ2-1|once|-
TGCGCCAGCAGCCAAGAGGGACTTGAGCAGTTCTTC
CASSQEGLEQFF
>TRBV6-5|TRBJ2-7|-|TRBD2
TGTGCCAGCTCACCGCGCGGGGGACACGAGCAGTACTTC
CASSPRGGHEQYF
>TRBV6-1|TRBJ2-7|-|-
TGTGCCAGCACCCCCGGGGGACTCATCTACGAGCAGTACTTC
CASTPGGLIYEQYF
>TRBV5-4|TRBJ2-7|-|-
TGTGCCAGCAGCTTGGTGGAGGCCGACGAGCAGTACTTC
CASSLVEADEQYF
>TRBV28|TRBJ2-4|-|TRBD2
TGTGCCAGCAGTTTACTAGCGGGGGCCAAAAACATTCAGTACTTC
CASSLLAGAKNIQYF
>TRBV11-1|TRBJ2-7|-|-
TGTGCCAGCAGCCTGAGGGGCCACGAGCAGTACTTC
CASSLRGHEQYF
>TRBV19|TRBJ2-1|few|TRBD2
TGTGCCAGTAGAATAGCGGGGGCGGGATACAATGAGCAGTTCTTC
CASRIAGAGYNEQFF
>TRBV13|TRBJ2-7|-|-
TGTGCCAGCAGCTTAGAGGGTACCTACGAGCAGTACTTC
CASSLEGTYEQYF
>TRBV7-9|TRBJ2-1|-|-
TGTGCCAGCAGCGGCCGGGAGACCCCCTGGGATGAGCAGTTCTTC
CASSGRETPWDEQFF
>TRBV6-5|TRBJ2-7|-|-
TGTGCCAGCAGTTACTGGCTAGCGAGCGAGCAGTACTTC
CASSYWLASEQYF
>TRBV27|TRBJ1-5|-|TRBD1
TGTGCCAGCAGTCCTGGACAGGGGCATCAGCCCCAGCATTTT
CASSPGQGHQPQHF
>TRBV13|TRBJ2-3|-|TRBD2
TGTGCCAGCAACGAAAGGGGCCTAGCGGGAGGGCCAGATACGCAGTATTTT
CASNERGLAGGPDTQYF
>TRBV6-5|TRBJ1-4|-|-
TGTGCCAGCACCTCGGGGTGGAATGAAAAACTGTTTTTT
CASTSGWNEKLFF
>TRBV29-1|TRBJ2-2|-|-
TGCAGCGTTGAAGATGGGGGTCGGGGGGAGCTGTTTTTT
CSVEDGGRGELFF
>TRBV2|TRBJ1-6|-|-
TGTGCCAGCAGTGAGACGGGCCAGGAGGGGGAAAATTCACCCCTCCACTTT
CASSETGQEGENSPLHF
>TRBV7-3|TRBJ2-3|-|TRBD1
TGTGCCAGCAGCTTGGGACAGGGCACAGATACGCAGTATTTT
CASSLGQGTDTQYF
>TRBV5-1|TRBJ2-1|-|TRBD2
TGCGCCAGCAGCCCCGGGACTAGCGGGAGGTCCTACAATGAGCAGTTCTTC
CASSPGTSGRSYNEQFF
>TRBV13|TRBJ2-1|-|-
TGTGCCAGCAGCTTAGGCCGGTCGGGAAATGAGCAGTTCTTC
CASSLGRSGNEQFF
>TRBV6-5|TRBJ2-7|-|-
TGTGCCAGCAGTTACACACAGGGTTCCTACGAGCAGTACTTC
CASSYTQGSYEQYF
>TRBV5-4|TRBJ2-7|few|-
TGTGCCAGCAGCTCCTCAGACATTACCTACGAGCAGTACTTC
CASSSSDITYEQYF
>TRBV6-1|TRBJ2-1|-|-
TGTGCCAGCAGTGAAGGAGCTAGCGAGGATGAGCAGTTCTTC
CASSEGASEDEQFF
>TRBV7-2|TRBJ2-7|-|TRBD1
TGTGCCAGCAGCGTACAGGGGGCGTCGTACGAGCAGTACTTC
CASSVQGASYEQYF
>TRBV27|TRBJ2-7|-|TRBD1
TGTGCCAGCAGTCCCTCAGCAGGGGACAGGGCCTACGAGCAGTACTTC
CASSPSAGDRAYEQYF
>TRBV28|TRBJ1-3|-|-
TGTGCCAGCAGTTTGACCGAACACACTGGAAACACCATATATTTT
CASSLTEHTGNTIYF
>TRBV11-2|TRBJ2-5|-|-
TGTGCCAGCAGCTACCATCCCGGGTCGAAAGAGACCCAGTACTTC
CASSYHPGSKETQYF
>TRBV27|TRBJ1-5|-|TRBD1
TGTGCCAGCAGTACCGACAGGGGGTTGGAAGGCAATCAGCCCCAGCATTTT
CASSTDRGLEGNQPQHF
>TRBV7-2|TRBJ2-3|-|-
TGTGCCAGCAGCTTAGCTCCGGCCGGTATATCAGATACGCAGTATTTT
CASSLAPAGISDTQYF
>TRBV28|TRBJ2-7|-|TRBD1
TGTGCCAGCAGTTTAATGGCAGGGGGCACCCACGGGCAGTACTTC
CASSLMAGGTHGQYF
>TRBV4-1|TRBJ2-7|-|TRBD2
TGCGCCAGCAGCCAAGAATTTGCGGGAGTGCCATCCTACGAGCAGTACTTC
CASSQEFAGVPSYEQYF
>TRBV27|TRBJ2-7|-|-
TGTGCCAGCACTCCCTTTTCCGGGACACGAATTTCCGAGCAGTACTTC
CASTPFSGTRISEQYF
>TRBV5-1|TRBJ1-4|-|-
TGCGCCAGCAGCTTGGCCTGGCAGGGAAATGAAAAACTGTTTTTT
CASSLAWQGNEKLFF
>TRBV6-1|TRBJ1-1|-|-
TGTGCCAGCAGCCCGGGACACACGAACACTGAAGCTTTCTTT
CASSPGHTNTEAFF
>TRBV27|TRBJ2-6|-|TRBD2
TGTGCCAGCAGTCCGTCCGTGAGCGGGATCGCCATGCCAGGGGCCAACGTCCTGACTTTC
CASSPSVSGIAMPGANVLTF
>TRBV9|TRBJ1-1|-|TRBD1
TGTGCCAGCACCATGACAGGGGCGAACACTGAAGCTTTCTTT
CASTMTGANTEAFF
>TRBV19|TRBJ2-7|-|-
TGTGCCAGTAGTATGACGACGGCCGCCTACGAGCAGTACTTC
CASSMTTAAYEQYF
>TRBV27|TRBJ2-7|-|-
TGTGCCAGCAGTTTTCCCTCGAGTGAGCAGTACTTC
CASSFPSSEQYF
>TRBV7-2|TRBJ2-7|-|TRBD2
TGTGCCAGGGAACCTAGCGGGAGGGGCTACGGCGAGCAGTACTTC
CAREPSGRGYGEQYF
>TRBV30|TRBJ2-3|once|TRBD1
TGTGCCCATGACAGGGGAACAGATACGCAGTATTTT
CAHDRGTDTQYF
>TRBV6-6|TRBJ2-7|-|TRBD1
TGTGCCAGCAGTTACTCCGGACAGGGGAGATGGGACGAGCAGTACTTC
CASSYSGQGRWDEQYF
>TRBV4-3|TRBJ2-3|-|TRBD2
TGCGCCAGCAGCCCCACTAGCGGGAGTCTGAATACGCAGTATTTT
CASSPTSGSLNTQYF
>TRBV27|TRBJ2-3|-|-
TGTGCCAGCAGTTTCTACTTTAGTGAACTGGCAGATACGCAGTATTTT
CASSFYFSELADTQYF
>TRBV27|TRBJ2-1|-|-
TGTGCCAGCAGTGGGCAGGGTCCATACAATGAGCAGTTCTTC
CASSGQGPYNEQFF
>TRBV28|TRBJ2-2|few|TRBD2
TGTGCCAGCAGTTTGGGGGGGGCCGGGGAGCTGTTTTTT
CASSLGGAGELFF
>TRBV4-3|TRBJ2-3|-|TRBD2
TGCGCCAGCAGCCAAGAGCTTTTCAGGACTAGCGGATCTCATAGCACAGATACGCAGTATTTT
CASSQELFRTSGSHSTDTQYF
>TRBV5-5|TRBJ2-7|-|TRBD2
TGTGCCAGCAGGATTGCGTCACTAGCGGACTCCTACGAGCAGTACTTC
CASRIASLADSYEQYF